This T cell receptor beta chain was obtained from a study of human T cells and chemical hapten exposure. It was the library that attached unique molecular identifiers to individual cDNA molecules. One entry per CDR3 protein, called by TCRdb with MiXCR from the RACE reads. Counted here are about 120,000 distinct CDR3 sequences, approximately 15% occurring once; the ten biggest clones make up around 2.7%. Germline CDR1 reads SGHRS; CDR2 reads YFSETQ. CDR3 length equals 12 residues. The J segment lost 5 bases and the V segment lost 5 bases, leaving 2 bases of the junction unmatched. Sample time point: pre-sensitization, week 0. Noted treatment: therapeutic diphenylcyclopropenone sensitization with weekly scalp DPC. This clonotype has at least ten counts.

The source was whole blood, collected in connection with sensitization to the hapten diphenylcyclopropenone (DPC). The TCR comes from a woman younger than 35 with alopecia areata. Some clones in this sample may be carry-over from other donors' samples. The chain carries TRBV5-1 and TRBJ2-5; 8 bases are shared with TRBD1. The CDR3 region is CASRDRVETQYF. CDR3 in DNA: TGCGCCAGCAGGGACAGGGTGGAGACCCAGTACTTC.